This is a list of T cell receptor beta chains from one sample in a study of blood T cells in healthy people across ages. Each CDR3 protein is one row after TCRdb ran MiXCR on the 5' RACE reads. The table records 2 million or so distinct CDR3 sequences, about 50% of them present only once. What was sequenced was blood. The origin of the receptors is a woman aged 40 to 49 in good health. Both conserved end residues are part of each CDR3. Each record gives: J gene, D gene, V gene, clone size, CDR3 protein, CDR3 DNA. D genes are given only for firm matches. Expanded clones are given a class, and other clones once, few, many or no size at all.

j_call: TRBJ1-2
d_call: NA
v_call: TRBV4-3
clone_size: NA
cdr3_aa: CASSVARDSNYGYTF
cdr3_nt: TGCGCCAGCAGCGTAGCTAGGGATTCGAACTATGGCTACACCTTC

j_call: TRBJ1-2
d_call: NA
v_call: TRBV21-1
clone_size: few
cdr3_aa: CASIDSIYGYTF
cdr3_nt: TGTGCCAGCATTGACAGCATCTATGGCTACACCTTC

j_call: TRBJ2-3
d_call: NA
v_call: TRBV27
clone_size: NA
cdr3_aa: CASSLGGPTTDTQYF
cdr3_nt: TGTGCCAGCAGTTTGGGGGGACCCACCACAGATACGCAGTATTTT

j_call: TRBJ2-7
d_call: TRBD2
v_call: TRBV4-2
clone_size: NA
cdr3_aa: CASSRLVGTSGYEQYF
cdr3_nt: TGTGCCAGCAGCCGTTTGGTAGGGACTAGCGGCTACGAGCAGTACTTC

j_call: TRBJ1-1
d_call: NA
v_call: TRBV7-2
clone_size: few
cdr3_aa: CASSPYNAEAFF
cdr3_nt: TGTGCCAGCAGCCCTTACAACGCTGAAGCTTTCTTT

j_call: TRBJ1-6
d_call: TRBD1
v_call: TRBV20-1
clone_size: NA
cdr3_aa: CSAFDRGPTDSPLHF
cdr3_nt: TGCAGTGCTTTCGACAGGGGGCCCACGGATTCACCCCTCCACTTT

j_call: TRBJ2-1
d_call: NA
v_call: TRBV27
clone_size: few
cdr3_aa: CASSLTGRLDNEQFF
cdr3_nt: TGTGCCAGCAGTCTAACAGGGAGGCTCGACAATGAGCAGTTCTTC

j_call: TRBJ2-5
d_call: NA
v_call: TRBV6-1
clone_size: NA
cdr3_aa: CASGRGSQQETQYF
cdr3_nt: TGTGCCAGCGGCAGGGGTTCCCAGCAAGAGACCCAGTACTTC

j_call: TRBJ2-3
d_call: NA
v_call: TRBV6-2/TRBV6-3
clone_size: few
cdr3_aa: CASSYSLRLPDTQYF
cdr3_nt: TGTGCCAGCAGTTACTCGCTCCGGCTTCCAGATACGCAGTATTTT

j_call: TRBJ1-2
d_call: NA
v_call: TRBV9
clone_size: NA
cdr3_aa: CASSVGSSSYTF
cdr3_nt: TGTGCCAGCAGCGTAGGCAGCAGTAGCTACACCTTC

j_call: TRBJ2-1
d_call: TRBD1
v_call: TRBV28
clone_size: few
cdr3_aa: CASSLRTGGLFGQFF
cdr3_nt: TGTGCCAGCAGTCTCCGGACAGGCGGATTATTTGGGCAGTTCTTC

j_call: TRBJ2-7
d_call: NA
v_call: TRBV7-9
clone_size: NA
cdr3_aa: CASSPPGPWNEQYF
cdr3_nt: TGTGCCAGCAGCCCCCCGGGCCCTTGGAATGAGCAGTACTTC

j_call: TRBJ2-7
d_call: NA
v_call: TRBV19
clone_size: once
cdr3_aa: CASSASGTGVSYEQYF
cdr3_nt: TGTGCCAGTAGTGCCTCGGGGACGGGGGTCTCCTACGAGCAGTACTTC

j_call: TRBJ2-4
d_call: NA
v_call: TRBV6-1
clone_size: NA
cdr3_aa: CASSEELWGASKNIQYF
cdr3_nt: TGTGCCAGCAGTGAAGAATTGTGGGGGGCCTCCAAAAACATTCAGTACTTC

j_call: TRBJ1-2
d_call: TRBD1
v_call: TRBV12-3/TRBV12-4
clone_size: NA
cdr3_aa: CASSFNHRGRNLVGYTF
cdr3_nt: TGTGCCAGCAGTTTTAATCACAGGGGGCGAAACCTTGTTGGCTACACCTTC

j_call: TRBJ2-1
d_call: TRBD2
v_call: TRBV10-3
clone_size: few
cdr3_aa: CAISRLAGVLDEQFF
cdr3_nt: TGTGCCATCAGTAGACTAGCGGGGGTCCTCGATGAGCAGTTCTTC

j_call: TRBJ2-2
d_call: NA
v_call: TRBV9
clone_size: NA
cdr3_aa: CASSFSRGELFF
cdr3_nt: TGTGCCAGCAGTTTTAGTCGCGGGGAGCTGTTTTTT

j_call: TRBJ2-7
d_call: NA
v_call: TRBV27
clone_size: few
cdr3_aa: CASSPGPRAEQYF
cdr3_nt: TGTGCCAGCAGTCCAGGCCCTCGGGCCGAGCAGTACTTC

j_call: TRBJ2-7
d_call: TRBD2
v_call: TRBV7-2
clone_size: NA
cdr3_aa: CTSSSGLRSYEQYF
cdr3_nt: TGTACCAGCAGCTCGGGACTACGCTCCTACGAGCAGTACTTC

j_call: TRBJ2-2
d_call: NA
v_call: TRBV12-3/TRBV12-4
clone_size: NA
cdr3_aa: CASRRGYTGELFF
cdr3_nt: TGTGCCAGCAGGAGAGGGTACACCGGGGAGCTGTTTTTT